Below, one TCR beta chain is given with its context. The specificity of this receptor is unknown. Per-nucleotide qualities are absent, and no much larger clonotype sits a single base away. Using the deep immunoSEQ assay, multiplex PCR amplified TCR CDR3 regions from genomic DNA. Extracted genomic DNA from each cell subset was distributed evenly across all wells of several immunoSEQ 96-well plates, and each plate was treated as a replicate. For unsorted PBMC, each replicate PCR was loaded with roughly 330 ng genomic DNA, equivalent to about 30,000 T cell genomes. Ten immunoSEQ deep assay plates were used to sequence the unsorted PBMC genomic DNA. Purified libraries were measured with a Qubit 3.0 fluorometer, size-checked on a Bioanalyzer 2100, and measured again with the KAPA Library Quantification kit. A separate single-read 150-cycle Illumina NextSeq 550 flow cell was used to sequence each immunoSEQ 96-well plate. In the source study's methods: Because the immunoSEQ output held only junctional sequences and lacked quality scores, the filtering could not match the filtering applied to full-length reads. To assign V/J genes and CDR3, sequences were annotated against IMGT germline references using PyIR, a Python wrapper for IgBLAST v1.9. Reads were filtered out if the reads had weak V/J assignments (E-value above 1e-6), no CDR3, stop codons, out-of-frame junctions, or ambiguous translated residues. V3J clonotypes were defined as sequences sharing an identical inferred V gene, J gene, and CDR3 amino acid sequence. The percentage overlap between two repertoires was calculated by dividing the number of shared unique clonotypes by the size of the smaller repertoire. RTK rarefaction, the Chao1 estimator, and Recon v2.1 estimates of unobserved clonotypes were used to assess repertoire richness. Imported from immuneACCESS, the table was reduced by TCRdb to in-frame sequences with V and J called. These copies leave out some clones; in studies compared against another copy, an unresolved V gene accounts for under half, and the cause of the remainder is not known. V and J calls and clone size are given by that table; D and trimming were obtained from the DNA. The sample has 450,000 to 500,000 clones on record, approximately 80% of them singletons. The ten biggest clones cover around 12% of the sample.

The data were obtained in a study of shared clonotypes between healthy human individuals (dated by TCRdb to the early 2020s). In terms of the full investigation: Three men and two women, aged 18 to 49 years, made up the cohort. To estimate repertoire size and how much clonotype sharing occurs between individuals, the study deeply sequenced the blood TCR repertoires of several healthy adults. Each donor's leukapheresis produced roughly between about 0.8 and 10 billion PBMCs. To increase sequencing depth and limit assay-specific biases, different laboratories used diverse techniques to prepare libraries and sequence TCR repertoires.

Donors were healthy HIV-negative adults with no recently reported acute infections or vaccinations. Every donor was a Caucasian adult living in Nashville, Tennessee, USA. For unsorted samples, tens of millions of PBMCs were counted and genomic DNA was extracted with the QIAamp DNA Blood Mini kit. After blood collection by leukapheresis, PBMCs were isolated using Ficoll-Histopaque density gradient centrifugation and then cryopreserved in the vapor phase of liquid nitrogen. Overall study outcomes, separate from this receptor: Based on pairwise subsampling, the degree of clonotype sharing among donors was expected to be affected by sequencing depth. The genetic and exposure-history diversity represented was limited by the small number of donors. Sampling was limited to blood, and TCR repertoires in tissue likely differ from TCR repertoires in blood.

V was cut back by 4 bases and J by 0 bases, leaving a gap of 3 bases between them. Reading from cysteine to phenylalanine, the CDR3 counts 12 amino acids. Only CDR3 DNA is held: 36 bases, read in frame from base 1. CDR1 and CDR2 (LNHDA, SQIVND) derive from the germline V gene (reference sequence). Sample: PBMCs. The TCR comes from a woman in her forties in good health. Some clones in this sample may be carry-over from other donors' samples. Recombination joined TRBV19 with TRBJ1-1; no D segment can be confidently identified. The encoded CDR3 is CASSSVNTEAFF. The DNA sequence is TGTGCCAGTAGTAGCGTGAACACTGAAGCTTTCTTT.